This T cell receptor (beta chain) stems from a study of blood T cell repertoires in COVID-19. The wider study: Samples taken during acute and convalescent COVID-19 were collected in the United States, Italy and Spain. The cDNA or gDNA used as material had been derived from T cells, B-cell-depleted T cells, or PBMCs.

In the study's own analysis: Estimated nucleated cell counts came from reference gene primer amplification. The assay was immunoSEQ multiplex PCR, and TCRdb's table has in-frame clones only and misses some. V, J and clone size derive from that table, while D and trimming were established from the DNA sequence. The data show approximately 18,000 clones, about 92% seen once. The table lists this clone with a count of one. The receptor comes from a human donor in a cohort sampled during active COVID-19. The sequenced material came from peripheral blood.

The CDR3 is CASSEFSGDGYTF. CDR3 sequence (DNA): TGTGCCAGCAGTGAATTTTCGGGAGATGGCTACACCTTC. The chain joins TRBV6-1 to TRBJ1-2, with no clear D. Germline V gene lookup returns CDR1 MNHNS and CDR2 SASEGT. This CDR3 is 13 amino acids long. Trimming cost V 2 bases and J 6 bases, with 10 bases left between them.